The 5 T cell receptor beta chains listed next were all sequenced from one sample in a study of blood T cell repertoires in COVID-19 (dated by TCRdb to the early 2020s). To prepare the library, the immunoSEQ multiplex PCR assay was applied. Here the immuneACCESS table is served through TCRdb, limited to in-frame sequences with V and J called. Missing clones are a known gap in these copies; in checked studies unresolved V genes cover under half, and the rest lacks a known reason. The sample records about 140,000 clones, over 60% of which are singletons. The ten largest make up 13% of the sample. The sequenced sample consisted of peripheral blood. These receptor sequences come from an elderly man with acute or convalescent COVID-19.

The rearrangement links TRBV7-3 to TRBJ2-2, with D maybe TRBD1 (6 bases). The CDR3 has 17 amino acids. The ends were cut back, 4 bases at V and 0 bases at J, with 15 bases in the middle. Germline V gene lookup returns CDR1 SGHTA and CDR2 FQGTGA. The CDR3 DNA reads as TGTGCCAGCAGCTCGCAAGCAGGGGTCTCGAACACCGGGGAGCTGTTTTTT. It translates to CASSSQAGVSNTGELFF. Complete variable domain (other parts from reference TRBV7-3 and TRBJ2-2): GAGVSQTPSNKVTEKGKYVELRCDPISGHTALYWYRQSLGQGPEFLIYFQGTGAADDSGLPNDRFFAVRPEGSVSTLKIQRTERGDSAVYLCASSSQAGVSNTGELFFGEGSRLTVL.

This chain joins TRBV7-2 and TRBJ2-3, with unresolved D. This CDR3 is built from 12 residues. Germline lookup yields CDR1 SGHTA and CDR2 FQGNSA. V was clipped by 8 bases and J by 1 base, with 7 bases between them. The CDR3 sequence: CASGEGTDTQYF. The CDR3 region has the DNA TGTGCCAGCGGAGAGGGCACAGATACGCAGTATTTT.

The chain uses TRBV10-3 and TRBJ1-4; 8 positions agree with TRBD1. Germline loops: CDR1 ENHRY, CDR2 SYGVKD. V gave up 6 bases and J gave up 2 bases; unmatched junction bases: 5. This CDR3 comprises 15 residues. The CDR3 sequence is CAISADRGTNEKLFF. The CDR3 DNA reads as TGTGCCATCAGCGCCGACAGGGGTACTAATGAAAAACTGTTTTTT.

J is TRBJ2-4 and V is TRBV20-1; no clear D gene. In germline, CDR1 is DFQATT, CDR2 SNEGSKA (reference sequence). The V and J ends lost 6 bases and 3 bases respectively, with 15 bases between them. The CDR3 is 14 amino acids. The chain's CDR3 is CSASGVSGKNIQYF. DNA for the CDR3: TGCAGTGCCAGTGGGGTTTCGGGCAAAAACATTCAGTACTTC.

The chain employs TRBV18 and TRBJ1-4; TRBD1 aligns across 8 bases. In germline, CDR1 is KGHSH, CDR2 LQKENI. Unmatched junction bases numbered 4, after V lost 3 bases and J lost 7 bases. CDR3 length: 14 residues. In DNA form, the CDR3 reads TGTGCCAGCTCACCTCCCGGGACAGGTGAAAAACTGTTTTTT. This codes for CASSPPGTGEKLFF.